Detailed here is one TCR beta chain. Antigen: not known. CDR3 length equals 18 residues. From germline, CDR1 is MNHNS and CDR2 SASEGT. V trimming: 8 bases; J trimming: 7 bases; junction bases outside the gene matches: 21. Built from TCR beta cDNA, the libraries had unique molecular identifiers in them. MiXCR, applied by TCRdb to the PCR reads, yields one record per CDR3 protein. Of about 160,000 distinct CDR3 sequences listed, 35% to 40% were seen once; the top ten hold roughly 28%. This record comes from a study of post-analysis software for immune sequencing data. Study results and limitations: Patients used five TRBV segments, including TRBV5-6, TRBV5-1 and TRBV20-1, more often than controls.

This chain joins TRBV6-1 and TRBJ2-1, with TRBD1 identical over 9 bases. The clonotype was recovered from a girl aged 5-17 years with multiple sclerosis. The material was blood, obtained after autologous hematopoietic stem cell transplantation. The CDR3 spells CASSPGQGFRVRPNEQFF. As DNA, the CDR3 is TGTGCCAGCTCTCCGGGACAGGGTTTCCGAGTTAGGCCTAATGAGCAGTTCTTC.